This entry is about one T cell receptor (beta chain). This clonotype was recorded a few times. No cognate antigen has been identified for it. No base-level quality is on record; no much larger clone is a single base apart. The receptor library was made with RT-PCR. Data came from an Illumina HiSeq 2500. In-frame beta chains were kept once TCRdb had trimmed the public reads at Q25 with fastp and called clones with MiXCR. Each CDR3 protein gets just one entry, which takes the most common genes and DNA from the rows behind it. A total of some 800,000 distinct CDR3 sequences appear in this sample, around 21% of them only once. Roughly a tenth of the sample is taken by the ten largest. The entry originates in a study of response to subunit inactivated influenza vaccine (dated by TCRdb to 2016 to 2019). Turning to the overall study: Deep quantitative T cell receptor repertoire profiling was used in the study to track responses to a trivalent subunit inactivated influenza vaccine. Paper-wide results and their limitations: According to the authors, only a limited number of new T cells may be recruited by each seasonal influenza vaccination.

The junction shows trimming of 5 bases on V and 7 bases on J, and the gene matches do not reach 11 bases of it. From cysteine to phenylalanine, the CDR3 is 15 amino acids long. The kept DNA is CDR3 alone, 45 bases in frame from the first base. The CDR1 and CDR2 encoded by the germline V gene are SGHDT and YYEEEE. The chain employs TRBV5-6 and TRBJ2-1; the central 8 bases match TRBD2. The specimen comprised PBMCs from blood, sampled around 5 days after vaccination. This receptor was taken from a man in his fifties who received an inactivated influenza vaccine. Donor details come from another sample of the same person, matched by shared clones. The CDR3: CASRPGREGLNEQFF. In nucleotides, the sequence is TGTGCCAGCAGACCCGGTCGGGAGGGCCTAAATGAGCAGTTCTTC.